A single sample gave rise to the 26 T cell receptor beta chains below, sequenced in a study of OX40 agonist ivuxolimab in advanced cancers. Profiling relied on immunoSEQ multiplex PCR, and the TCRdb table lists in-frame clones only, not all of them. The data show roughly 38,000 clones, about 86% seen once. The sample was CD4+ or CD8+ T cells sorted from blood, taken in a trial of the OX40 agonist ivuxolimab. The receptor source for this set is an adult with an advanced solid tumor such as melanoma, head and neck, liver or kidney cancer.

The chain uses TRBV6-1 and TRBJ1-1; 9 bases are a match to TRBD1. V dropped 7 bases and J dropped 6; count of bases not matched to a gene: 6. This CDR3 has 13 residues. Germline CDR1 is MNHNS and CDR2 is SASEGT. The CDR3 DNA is TGTGCCAGCATCCGGGACAGGGACCCTGAAGCTTTCTTT. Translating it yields CASIRDRDPEAFF.

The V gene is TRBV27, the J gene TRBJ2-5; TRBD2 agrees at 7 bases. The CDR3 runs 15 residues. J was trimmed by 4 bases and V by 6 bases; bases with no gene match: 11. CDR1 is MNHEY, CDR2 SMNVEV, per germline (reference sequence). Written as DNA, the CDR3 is TGTGCCAGCAGACCTTTAGCGGGCGGGAGAGAGACCCAGTACTTC. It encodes CASRPLAGGRETQYF.

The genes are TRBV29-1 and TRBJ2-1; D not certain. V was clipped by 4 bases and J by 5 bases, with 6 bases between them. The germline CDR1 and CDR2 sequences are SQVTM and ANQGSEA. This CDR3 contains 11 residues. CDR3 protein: CSVGPHNEQFF. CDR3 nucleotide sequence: TGCAGCGTTGGTCCCCACAATGAGCAGTTCTTC.

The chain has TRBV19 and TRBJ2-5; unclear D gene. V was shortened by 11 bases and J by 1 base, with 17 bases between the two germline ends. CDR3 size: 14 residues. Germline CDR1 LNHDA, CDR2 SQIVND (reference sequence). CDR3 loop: CASSNGQLQETQYF. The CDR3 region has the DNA TGTGCCTCCTCAAATGGCCAACTCCAAGAGACCCAGTACTTC.

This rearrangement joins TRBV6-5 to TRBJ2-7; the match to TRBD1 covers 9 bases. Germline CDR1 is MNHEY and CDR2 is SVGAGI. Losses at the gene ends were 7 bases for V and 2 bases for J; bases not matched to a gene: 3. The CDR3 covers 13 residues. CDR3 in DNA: TGTGCCAGCAAAAGACAGGGGGCCTACGAGCAGTACTTC. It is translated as CASKRQGAYEQYF.

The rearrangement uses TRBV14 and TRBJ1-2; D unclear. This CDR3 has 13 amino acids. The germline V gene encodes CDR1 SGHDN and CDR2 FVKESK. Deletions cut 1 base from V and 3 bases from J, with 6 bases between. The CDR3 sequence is CASSQGFDYGYTF. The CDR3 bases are TGTGCCAGCAGCCAAGGGTTTGACTATGGCTACACCTTC.

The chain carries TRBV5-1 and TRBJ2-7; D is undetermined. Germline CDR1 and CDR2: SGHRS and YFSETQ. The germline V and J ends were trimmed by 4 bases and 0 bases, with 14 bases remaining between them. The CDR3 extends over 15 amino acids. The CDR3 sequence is CASSETGVSSYEQYF. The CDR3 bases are TGCGCCAGCAGCGAGACGGGCGTGAGCTCCTACGAGCAGTACTTC.

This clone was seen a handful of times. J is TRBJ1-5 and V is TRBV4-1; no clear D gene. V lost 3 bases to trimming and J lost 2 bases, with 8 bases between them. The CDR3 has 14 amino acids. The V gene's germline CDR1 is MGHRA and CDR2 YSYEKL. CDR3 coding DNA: TGCGCCAGCAGCCAGCAGAGAGGCAATCAGCCCCAGCATTTT. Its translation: CASSQQRGNQPQHF.

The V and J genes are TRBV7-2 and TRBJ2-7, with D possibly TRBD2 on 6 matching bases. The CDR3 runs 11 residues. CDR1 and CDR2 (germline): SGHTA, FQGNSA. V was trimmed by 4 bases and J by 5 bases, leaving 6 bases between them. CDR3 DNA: TGTGCCAGCAGCTGGGGGGACGAGCAGTACTTC. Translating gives CASSWGDEQYF.

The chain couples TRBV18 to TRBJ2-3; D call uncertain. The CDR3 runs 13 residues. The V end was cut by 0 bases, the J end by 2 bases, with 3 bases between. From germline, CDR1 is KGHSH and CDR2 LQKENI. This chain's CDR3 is CASSPPATDTQYF. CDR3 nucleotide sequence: TGTGCCAGCTCACCACCAGCCACAGATACGCAGTATTTT.

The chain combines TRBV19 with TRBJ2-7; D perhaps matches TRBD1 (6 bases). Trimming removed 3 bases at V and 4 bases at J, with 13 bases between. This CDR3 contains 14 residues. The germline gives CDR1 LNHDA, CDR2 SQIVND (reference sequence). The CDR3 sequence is CASSIWGQRYEQYF. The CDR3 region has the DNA TGTGCCAGTAGTATTTGGGGACAACGTTACGAGCAGTACTTC.

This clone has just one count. Here the CDR3 DNA reads TGCAGCGTGAGAGACGGGGGCTCCTACAATGAGCAGTTCTTC. Its protein is CSVRDGGSYNEQFF. The chain employs TRBV29-1 and TRBJ2-1, with D perhaps matching TRBD2 (6 bases). Germline V gives CDR1 SQVTM, CDR2 ANQGSEA. The CDR3 consists of 14 residues. The V and J ends lost 6 bases and 0 bases respectively, with 12 bases between them.

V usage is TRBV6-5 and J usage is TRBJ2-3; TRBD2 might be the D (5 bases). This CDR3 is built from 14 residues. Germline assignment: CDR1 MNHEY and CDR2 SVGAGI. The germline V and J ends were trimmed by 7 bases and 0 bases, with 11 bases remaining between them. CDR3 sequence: CASNDYPSTDTQYF. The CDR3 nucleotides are TGTGCCAGCAATGACTACCCCAGCACAGATACGCAGTATTTT.

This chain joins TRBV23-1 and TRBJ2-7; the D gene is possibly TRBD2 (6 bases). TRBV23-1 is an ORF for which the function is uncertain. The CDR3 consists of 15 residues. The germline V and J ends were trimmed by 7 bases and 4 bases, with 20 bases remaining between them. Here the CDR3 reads CASTLRLEGPYEQYF. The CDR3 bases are TGCGCCAGCACCCTCAGACTAGAAGGACCTTACGAGCAGTACTTC.

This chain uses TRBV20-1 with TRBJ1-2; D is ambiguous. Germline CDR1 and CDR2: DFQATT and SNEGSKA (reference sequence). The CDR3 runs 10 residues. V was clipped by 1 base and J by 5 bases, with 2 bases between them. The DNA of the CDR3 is TGCAGTGCTAGAGCTTATGGCTACACCTTC. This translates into CSARAYGYTF.

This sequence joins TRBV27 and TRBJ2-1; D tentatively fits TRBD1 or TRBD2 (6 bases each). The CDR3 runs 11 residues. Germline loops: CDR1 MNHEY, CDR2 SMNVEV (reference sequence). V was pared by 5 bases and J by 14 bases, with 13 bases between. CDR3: CASSPRGAKFF. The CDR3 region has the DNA TGTGCCAGCAGTCCGAGGGGGGCAAAGTTCTTC.

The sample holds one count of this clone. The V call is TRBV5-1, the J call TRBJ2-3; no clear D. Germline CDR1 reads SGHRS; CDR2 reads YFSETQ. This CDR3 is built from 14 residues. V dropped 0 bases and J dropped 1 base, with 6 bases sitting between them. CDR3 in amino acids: CASSLGRGTDTQYF. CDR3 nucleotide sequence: TGCGCCAGCAGCTTGGGGCGTGGCACAGATACGCAGTATTTT. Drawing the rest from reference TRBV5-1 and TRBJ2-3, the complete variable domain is KAGVTQTPRYLIKTRGQQVTLSCSPISGHRSVSWYQQTPGQGLQFLFEYFSETQRNKGNFPGRFSGRQFSNSRSEMNVSTLELGDSALYLCASSLGRGTDTQYFGPGTRLTVL.

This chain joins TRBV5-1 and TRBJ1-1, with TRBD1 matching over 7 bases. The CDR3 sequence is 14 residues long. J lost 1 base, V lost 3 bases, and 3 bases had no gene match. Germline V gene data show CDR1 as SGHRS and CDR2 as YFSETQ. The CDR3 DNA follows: TGCGCCAGCAGCTCACAGGGGTCGAACACTGAAGCTTTCTTT. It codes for CASSSQGSNTEAFF.

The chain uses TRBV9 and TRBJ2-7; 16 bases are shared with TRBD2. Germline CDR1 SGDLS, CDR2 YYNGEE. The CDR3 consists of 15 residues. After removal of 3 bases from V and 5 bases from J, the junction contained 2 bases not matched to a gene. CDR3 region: CASSAGTSGGDEQYF. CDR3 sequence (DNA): TGTGCCAGCAGCGCCGGGACTAGCGGGGGGGACGAGCAGTACTTC.

This CDR3 reads CASRAEGDQPQHF. The CDR3 DNA is TGTGCCAGCAGGGCAGAGGGGGATCAGCCCCAGCATTTT. The J gene is TRBJ1-5, the V gene TRBV2, with TRBD1 as a possible D gene (6 bases). The length of the CDR3 is 13 residues. V shed 6 bases and J shed 5 bases, with 11 bases lying between them. CDR1 and CDR2 from the germline V gene are SNHLY and FYNNEI.

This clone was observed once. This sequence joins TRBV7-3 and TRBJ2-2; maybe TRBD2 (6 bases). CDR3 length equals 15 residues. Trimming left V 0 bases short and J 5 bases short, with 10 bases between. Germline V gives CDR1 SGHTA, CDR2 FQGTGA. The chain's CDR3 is CASSLTRELTGELFF. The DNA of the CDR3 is TGTGCCAGCAGCTTAACCCGGGAGCTTACCGGGGAGCTGTTTTTT.

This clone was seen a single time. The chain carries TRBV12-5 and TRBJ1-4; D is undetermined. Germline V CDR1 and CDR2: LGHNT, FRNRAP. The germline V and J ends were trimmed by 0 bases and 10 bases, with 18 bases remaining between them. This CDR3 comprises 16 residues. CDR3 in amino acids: CASGLVRPQPMGKLFF. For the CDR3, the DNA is TGTGCTAGTGGTTTGGTACGTCCTCAGCCTATGGGAAAACTGTTTTTT.

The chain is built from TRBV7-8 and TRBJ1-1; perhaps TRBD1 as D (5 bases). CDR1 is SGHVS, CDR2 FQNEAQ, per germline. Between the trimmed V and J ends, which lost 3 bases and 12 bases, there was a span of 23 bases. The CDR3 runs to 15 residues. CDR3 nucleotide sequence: TGTGCCAGCAGCTTCCAGCGAAGGGGAGCGGGCAAAACTTTCTTT. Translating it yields CASSFQRRGAGKTFF.

CDR3 bases: TGTGCCAGCAGCTTATCGGGTGGGGCGGGTTCCGAGACCCAGTACTTC. Its translation: CASSLSGGAGSETQYF. The V and J genes are TRBV7-8 and TRBJ2-5, with D perhaps matching TRBD1 or TRBD2 (5 bases each). V was cut by 2 bases and J by 5 bases, with 18 bases left in between. CDR1 SGHVS and CDR2 FQNEAQ come from the germline V gene. This CDR3 contains 16 residues.

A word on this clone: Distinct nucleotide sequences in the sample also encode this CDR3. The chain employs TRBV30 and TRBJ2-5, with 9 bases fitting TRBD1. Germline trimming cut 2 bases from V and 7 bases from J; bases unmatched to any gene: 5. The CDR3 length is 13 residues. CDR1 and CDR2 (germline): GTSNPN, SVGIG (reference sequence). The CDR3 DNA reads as TGTGCCTGGAGTCCCCAGGACAGGGGGACCCAGTACTTC. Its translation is CAWSPQDRGTQYF. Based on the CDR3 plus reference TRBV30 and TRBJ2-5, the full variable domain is SQTIHQWPATLVQPVGSPLSLECTVEGTSNPNLYWYRQAAGRGLQLLFYSVGIGQISSEVPQNLSASRPQDRQFILSSKKLLLSDSGFYLCAWSPQDRGTQYFGPGTRLLVL.

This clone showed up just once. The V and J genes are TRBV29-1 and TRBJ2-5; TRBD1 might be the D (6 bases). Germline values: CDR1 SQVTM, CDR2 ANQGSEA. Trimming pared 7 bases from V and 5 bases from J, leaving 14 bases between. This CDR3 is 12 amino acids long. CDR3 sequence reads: CSASGQGETQYF. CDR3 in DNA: TGCAGCGCGTCGGGCCAGGGGGAGACCCAGTACTTC. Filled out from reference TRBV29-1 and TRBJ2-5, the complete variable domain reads SAVISQKPSRDICQRGTSLTIQCQVDSQVTMMFWYRQQPGQSLTLIATANQGSEATYESGFVIDKFPISRPNLTFSTLTVSNMSPEDSSIYLCSASGQGETQYFGPGTRLLVL.